The T cell receptor (beta chain) described here comes from a study of blood T cell repertoires in COVID-19 (dated by TCRdb to 2018 to 2021). About the investigation overall: The collaborator samples originated in the United States, Italy and Spain and spanned the acute and convalescent phases of COVID-19. The prospective study material was composed of cDNA or gDNA derived from T cells, B-cell-depleted T cells, or PBMCs. Deeply sampled blood TCRbeta repertoires from subjects exposed to, actively infected with, or recovered from COVID-19 were included in the dataset. The repertoires were released in a freely available public database meant as a resource for research on the immune response to SARS-CoV-2. Samples were obtained from the ongoing ImmuneRACE study (first 160 participants) and from over a thousand subjects provided by 6 global collaborators. The sample metadata nearly always contained a de-identified subject ID, COVID-19 status, age in years and sex. Where available, HLA class I and class II types were taken from metadata supplied by the sample provider and were not determined by assay-based typing. Here is what the overall study found, with its caveats: The quantity of clinical and demographic metadata differed by source and by participant and was supplied without curation.

As regards this clone: Its antigen target is currently unknown. One end of the junction does not line up with germline, which may come from a read error.

TCRbeta CDR3 regions were amplified from genomic DNA using the immunoSEQ Assay, a bias-controlled multiplex PCR. The original methods were these. The number of nucleated cells in each sample was estimated by amplification of reference gene primers within the assay. Sequence reads were collapsed and filtered to measure the absolute abundance of every unique TCRbeta CDR3 rearrangement. For each sample, productive Simpson clonality was calculated as the square root of Simpson's diversity index across productive rearrangements. TCRdb re-hosts the immuneACCESS table, in-frame sequences only. Its copies lack some clones; in the studies checked, an unresolved V gene accounts for under half of them, and the cause for the rest is not known. The V and J calls and clone size were taken over from that table, and D and trimming were inferred from the DNA. For this sample there are 270,000 or so clones; 80% to 85% appear just once. Of the sample, roughly 3.2% falls within the top ten clones.

In the prospective study, participants were roughly 18 to 95 years old, resided in 25 or so geographic areas of the United States, and were enrolled through a virtual design. Cohort assignment in the prospective study relied on participant-reported clinical history from a screening survey and a study questionnaire. Recovered participants in ImmuneRACE Cohort 3 were defined as having two consecutive negative NP/OP PCR tests, clearance from a healthcare professional, or resolution of symptoms. In the prospective study, mobile phlebotomists collected whole blood, serum and a nasopharyngeal or oropharyngeal swab from each participant. Over an approximately 2-month period, participants in the prospective study had the option of providing additional blood draws and questionnaires. Before DNA extraction, blood samples from the prospective study were shipped at room temperature or frozen. From cysteine to phenylalanine, the CDR3 is 12 amino acids long. CDR3 DNA is the only sequence kept; it has 36 bases, read in frame from the first base. CDR1 and CDR2 are read off the germline V gene as ENHRY and SYGVKD.

Sequencing input: PBMCs or T cells enriched from blood (not recorded which). The V gene is TRBV10-3 and the J gene is TRBJ2-3; a tentative D call is TRBD2 (5 bases match). This receptor was obtained from a man in his forties or fifties who had recovered from COVID-19. The CDR3 reads as follows: CAISESRVRTNF. The DNA sequence follows: TGTGCCATCAGTGAGTCGAGGGTCCGCACAAATTTT.